Listed here are 25 T cell receptor beta chains from one sample, sequenced in a study of spatial heterogeneity in lung cancer. A single record per CDR3 protein comes from TCRdb applying MiXCR to the 5' RACE reads. The table lists 7,500 or so distinct CDR3 sequences, 13% to 15% of them singletons. Regarding the study as a whole: Tracking of tumor mutation counts was seen in expanded intratumoral alpha and beta TCR counts.

This sample's time point: sample taken at primary tumor resection. The antigens of these receptors remain unknown. Source: lung tumor tissue, taken at surgery. These receptors all come from a female donor with early-stage non-small cell lung cancer.

This clonotype is medium-sized in the sample. This rearrangement joins TRBV7-6 to TRBJ2-7; TRBD2 is a possible D gene (6 bases). The V and J ends lost 5 bases and 0 bases respectively, with 11 bases between them. The CDR3 length is 14 residues. Germline-derived CDR1 and CDR2 are SGHVS and FNYEAQ. This CDR3 is CASSPGGSSYEQYF. The CDR3 bases are TGTGCCAGCAGCCCCGGGGGATCCTCCTACGAGCAGTACTTC.

By sample fraction, this clonotype is medium-sized. The J gene is TRBJ2-5, the V gene TRBV12-3 or TRBV12-4; 7 nucleotides align to TRBD1. Trimming removed 5 bases from V and 5 bases from J; junction bases left unmatched: 11. The CDR3 is 15 amino acids. Here the CDR3 reads CASSPNRYRGETQYF. For the CDR3, the DNA is TGTGCCAGCAGTCCAAACCGATACAGGGGTGAGACCCAGTACTTC.

This chain joins TRBV6-2 or TRBV6-3 and TRBJ1-5; TRBD1 is a possible D gene (5 bases). V was pared by 5 bases and J by 10 bases, with 9 bases between. This CDR3 spans 11 amino acids. CDR1 MNHEY and CDR2 SVGEGT come from the germline V gene. The CDR3: CASSQGGPQHF. As DNA, the CDR3 is TGTGCCAGCAGTCAGGGCGGCCCCCAGCATTTT.

This clonotype was detected ten times or more. This rearrangement joins TRBV7-8 to TRBJ2-3; D uncertain. The V gene lost 4 bases and the J gene lost 1 base, with 12 bases spanning the gap. CDR3 length equals 15 residues. In germline, CDR1 is SGHVS, CDR2 FQNEAQ. DNA of the CDR3: TGTGCCAGCAGCTCGACGAGCCGGGGCACAGATACGCAGTATTTT. Translation: CASSSTSRGTDTQYF.

In its sample, this clonotype is medium-sized. This chain joins TRBV2 and TRBJ1-2, with D possibly matching TRBD1 (6 bases). CDR1 is SNHLY, CDR2 FYNNEI, per germline. The CDR3 is made up of 13 amino acids. V was shortened by 7 bases and J by 4 bases, with 13 bases between the two germline ends. The CDR3 here is CASKSTGSYGYTF. In DNA form, the CDR3 reads TGTGCCAGCAAATCGACAGGATCCTATGGCTACACCTTC.

This clonotype qualifies as medium-sized. V gene TRBV12-3 or TRBV12-4 combines with J gene TRBJ2-3, with 13 bases identical to TRBD2. The V and J ends lost 6 bases and 2 bases, in that order; junction bases with no gene match: 8. The CDR3 runs to 17 residues. The CDR3 DNA reads as TGTGCCAGCAGAGGGACTAGCGGGGTAATCTACACAGATACGCAGTATTTT. This codes for CASRGTSGVIYTDTQYF.

This clonotype counts as medium-sized (0.01 to 0.1%). The chain carries TRBV6-2 or TRBV6-3 and TRBJ2-6; tentatively, D is TRBD1 (6 bases). Germline V gene data show CDR1 as MNHEY and CDR2 as SVGEGT. Trimming stripped 5 bases from V and 12 bases from J, with 17 bases between. There are 14 residues in the CDR3. The DNA of the CDR3 is TGTGCCAGCAGTAAACGGACAGTCGAGGCCGTCCTGACTTTC. Translating gives CASSKRTVEAVLTF.

This clonotype appeared many times. The CDR3 loop is CASSPGRVEQYF. The CDR3 DNA is TGTGCCAGCAGCCCCGGACGGGTGGAGCAGTACTTC. The V gene is TRBV7-2, the J gene TRBJ2-7; D not certain. The CDR3 has 12 residues. The V and J ends lost 5 bases and 7 bases respectively, with 12 bases between them. Germline V gene sequence: CDR1 SGHTA, CDR2 FQGNSA.

This clonotype is categorized as medium-sized (0.01 to 0.1%). The chain couples TRBV3-1 to TRBJ2-7; D not certain. Trimming stripped 0 bases from V and 5 bases from J, with 11 bases between. Germline values: CDR1 LGHDT, CDR2 YNNKEL (reference sequence). This CDR3 has 14 amino acids. The CDR3: CASSQDRRLHEQYF. Written as DNA, the CDR3 is TGTGCCAGCAGCCAAGATCGCAGGCTCCACGAGCAGTACTTC.

This clonotype is medium-sized within its sample. This chain links TRBV7-2 with TRBJ1-1; maybe TRBD1 (5 bases). V was pared by 5 bases and J by 1 base, with 17 bases between. CDR3 length: 16 residues. Germline CDR1 and CDR2: SGHTA and FQGNSA. The CDR3 sequence is CASSPPGRGRNTEAFF. CDR3 bases: TGTGCCAGCAGCCCCCCCGGGAGGGGCCGGAACACTGAAGCTTTCTTT.

Judged by abundance, this clonotype is medium-sized. This chain joins TRBV3-1 and TRBJ1-1; D gene uncertain. Germline assignment: CDR1 LGHDT and CDR2 YNNKEL (reference sequence). The CDR3 length is 13 residues. Trimming removed 6 bases at V and 0 bases at J, with 8 bases between. CDR3 bases: TGTGCCAGCAGTGTGATTGTGAACACTGAAGCTTTCTTT. It yields the protein CASSVIVNTEAFF.

V gene TRBV27 combines with J gene TRBJ2-1; no firm D call. The length of the CDR3 is 13 residues. The V and J ends lost 3 bases and 9 bases respectively, with 12 bases between them. Per germline, CDR1 MNHEY and CDR2 SMNVEV (reference sequence). CDR3 sequence: CASSFQQFGEQFF. CDR3 sequence (DNA): TGTGCCAGCAGTTTTCAGCAGTTCGGTGAGCAGTTCTTC.

In this sample, this clonotype is medium-sized (0.01 to 0.1%). J is TRBJ1-2 and V is TRBV3-1, with D uncertain. From germline, CDR1 is LGHDT and CDR2 YNNKEL (reference sequence). The V end lost 5 bases, the J end lost 0 bases, and 1 base lay between the germline ends. The CDR3 length is 11 residues. CDR3 region: CASSTNYGYTF. As DNA, the CDR3 is TGTGCCAGCAGCACTAACTATGGCTACACCTTC.

This clonotype was observed many times. The rearrangement uses TRBV20-1 and TRBJ1-6; D may be TRBD1 (5 bases). The CDR3 loop spans 14 amino acids. Germline loops: CDR1 DFQATT, CDR2 SNEGSKA (reference sequence). V was cut by 4 bases and J by 7 bases, with 14 bases left in between. The DNA of the CDR3 is TGCAGTGCTAACCTAAACAGGTGGAATTCACCCCTCCACTTT. Translation gives CSANLNRWNSPLHF.

The V gene is TRBV27, the J gene TRBJ1-6, with 8 bases lining up with TRBD1. This CDR3 has 15 residues. With 3 bases clipped from V and 9 bases from J, the junction kept 7 bases outside the gene matches. CDR1 MNHEY and CDR2 SMNVEV come from the germline V gene (reference sequence). The CDR3 sequence is CASSFRTGRVSPLHF. The CDR3 DNA reads TGTGCCAGCAGTTTTCGGACAGGGAGGGTTTCACCCCTCCACTTT.

By sample fraction, this clonotype is medium-sized. This sequence joins TRBV7-2 and TRBJ2-4, with a weak D call TRBD2 (5 bases). CDR3 size: 15 residues. V lost 5 bases and J 0 bases, leaving 11 bases between the germline ends. CDR1 is SGHTA and CDR2 is FQGNSA in the germline V gene. In nucleotides, the CDR3 is TGTGCCAGCAGCCCCCGGGGAGTAGCCAAAAACATTCAGTACTTC. This encodes CASSPRGVAKNIQYF.

Many counts were recorded for this clonotype. The rearrangement uses TRBV20-1 and TRBJ1-1, with D possibly matching TRBD1 (5 bases). The CDR3 has 13 residues. Germline assignment: CDR1 DFQATT and CDR2 SNEGSKA (reference sequence). CDR3 protein: CIYSGLSGTEAFF. CDR3 nucleotide sequence: TGCATTTACTCGGGACTCTCCGGGACTGAAGCTTTCTTT.

By proportion, this clonotype is medium-sized. This chain connects TRBV6-6 to TRBJ1-3, with D unclear. This CDR3 has 16 amino acids. The germline V gene encodes CDR1 MNHNY and CDR2 SVGAGI (reference sequence). V was clipped by 4 bases and J by 0 bases, with 13 bases between them. The CDR3 region has the DNA TGTGCCAGCAGTTTGGGCAGGACCATCTCTGGAAACACCATATATTTT. Translating gives CASSLGRTISGNTIYF.

This clonotype has just one count. J is TRBJ2-7 and V is TRBV29-1; D is undetermined. V gave up 4 bases and J gave up 5 bases, with 6 bases separating them. CDR1 is SQVTM, CDR2 ANQGSEA, per germline. The CDR3 loop spans 10 amino acids. Here the CDR3 DNA reads TGCAGCGTTGTAGAGAACGAGCAGTACTTC. Translating gives CSVVENEQYF.

By sample fraction, this clonotype is medium-sized. The chain employs TRBV5-5 and TRBJ2-2; D may correspond to TRBD1 or TRBD2 (5 bases each). CDR1 is SGHKS, CDR2 YYEKEE, per germline (reference sequence). V was shortened by 3 bases and J by 6 bases, with 30 bases between the two germline ends. This CDR3 contains 20 residues. The CDR3 region is CASSWPPDRLGRLVAGELFF. CDR3 DNA sequence: TGTGCCAGCAGCTGGCCCCCCGACAGACTGGGACGCCTCGTCGCCGGGGAGCTGTTTTTT.

This clonotype came up many times. CDR3 DNA: TGCGCCAGCAGCCAAGATTCAGTTCGGGTGAACACTGAAGCTTTCTTT. Amino acid sequence: CASSQDSVRVNTEAFF. This chain uses TRBV4-1 with TRBJ1-1, with unresolved D. Trimming took 0 bases from V and 0 from J, leaving 11 bases between them. The CDR3 sequence is 16 residues long. In germline, CDR1 is MGHRA, CDR2 YSYEKL.

This clonotype occurred many times. The chain couples TRBV18 to TRBJ2-1; 10 bases are a match to TRBD1. V lost 4 bases to trimming and J lost 4 bases; unmatched junction nucleotides: 7. The CDR3 sequence is 16 residues long. Germline V gives CDR1 KGHSH, CDR2 LQKENI. The CDR3 nucleotides are TGTGCCAGCTCACAAGAGACAGGGGGCACTTACAATGAGCAGTTCTTC. It translates to CASSQETGGTYNEQFF.

The V gene is TRBV6-6, the J gene TRBJ1-1; unclear D gene. Trimming pared 7 bases from V and 5 bases from J, leaving 17 bases between. The CDR3 sequence is 14 residues long. Germline V lookup: CDR1 MNHNY, CDR2 SVGAGI (reference sequence). DNA of the CDR3: TGTGCCAGCATGGACGCTCTGAGGTTAACTGAAGCTTTCTTT. It codes for CASMDALRLTEAFF.

By its share, this clonotype is medium-sized. V gene TRBV11-2 combines with J gene TRBJ2-5, with a possible D match to TRBD2 (5 bases). This CDR3 has 16 amino acids. Germline CDR1 SGHAT, CDR2 FQNNGV. Trimming shortened V by 4 bases and J by 5 bases, and 20 bases separated the two germline ends. The CDR3 DNA is TGTGCCAGCAGCTCCAGTGGTCACGGGAAAGGGGAGACCCAGTACTTC. Translated: CASSSSGHGKGETQYF. Looking up the rest from reference TRBV11-2 and TRBJ2-5 gives the full variable domain: EAGVAQSPRYKIIEKRQSVAFWCNPISGHATLYWYQQILGQGPKLLIQFQNNGVVDDSQLPKDRFSAERLKGVDSTLKIQPAKLEDSAVYLCASSSSGHGKGETQYFGPGTRLLVL.

This chain links TRBV2 with TRBJ2-3; TRBD1 is a possible D gene (5 bases). This CDR3 has 14 amino acids. Trimming removed 5 bases at V and 1 base at J, with 10 bases between. CDR1 SNHLY and CDR2 FYNNEI come from the germline V gene. CDR3 sequence (DNA): TGTGCCAGCAGTCCGCAGGGTGGCACAGATACGCAGTATTTT. This gives the protein CASSPQGGTDTQYF. The whole variable domain, remainder taken from reference TRBV2 and TRBJ2-3, is EPEVTQTPSHQVTQMGQEVILRCVPISNHLYFYWYRQILGQKVEFLVSFYNNEISEKSEIFDDQFSVERPDGSNFTLKIRSTKLEDSAMYFCASSPQGGTDTQYFGPGTRLTVL.